This T cell receptor beta chain was obtained from a study of cytomegalovirus exposure and HLA in healthy donors. The CDR3 has 13 amino acids. CDR1 and CDR2 (germline): GTSNPN, SVGIG (reference sequence). The V and J ends lost 5 bases and 1 base respectively, with 11 bases between them. The study ran its PCR with 60 Vbeta and 13 Jbeta primers. Only in-frame clones appear in the TCRdb table, and some are missing; sequencing was by immunoSEQ multiplex PCR. Among 85,000 to 120,000 clones, 65% to 75% were seen once, and the ten largest hold 2.8%. This clonotype was sampled from a female donor in good health and CMV-seronegative. The material sequenced was PBMCs. This sequence joins TRBV30 and TRBJ1-1; maybe TRBD1 (6 bases). This CDR3 reads CAWDGQSNTEAFF. CDR3 DNA: TGTGCCTGGGACGGACAGTCGAACACTGAAGCTTTCTTT. Filled out from reference TRBV30 and TRBJ1-1, the complete variable domain reads SQTIHQWPATLVQPVGSPLSLECTVEGTSNPNLYWYRQAAGRGLQLLFYSVGIGQISSEVPQNLSASRPQDRQFILSSKKLLLSDSGFYLCAWDGQSNTEAFFGQGTRLTVV.